Listed here are 20 T cell receptor beta chains from one sample, sequenced in a study of identical twins. TCRdb reanalysed the 5' RACE reads using MiXCR and keeps one entry per CDR3 protein. The table has 1.5 million to 2 million distinct CDR3 sequences, 25% to 35% seen once; the top ten hold 0.27%. Sequencing input: cord blood. The receptors derive from a newborn girl in good health.

This rearrangement joins TRBV6-1 to TRBJ1-2, with a weak D call TRBD1 (6 bases). This CDR3 region has 15 residues. Trimming removed 0 bases from V and 4 bases from J, with 12 bases in between. Germline CDR1 and CDR2: MNHNS and SASEGT. The CDR3 here is CASSEARDTAYGYTF. CDR3 in DNA: TGTGCCAGCAGTGAAGCGCGGGACACAGCCTATGGCTACACCTTC.

This clonotype was observed a handful of times. The chain couples TRBV27 to TRBJ1-4; the D gene is possibly TRBD1 (6 bases). Trimming left V 6 bases short and J 4 bases short, with 24 bases between. Germline assignment: CDR1 MNHEY and CDR2 SMNVEV (reference sequence). The CDR3 has 18 amino acids. The CDR3 loop reads CASSFAHRVGLGNEKLFF. CDR3 nucleotides: TGTGCCAGCAGCTTCGCCCACAGGGTGGGGTTAGGTAATGAAAAACTGTTTTTT.

Only a few counts were recorded for this clonotype. V is TRBV20-1 and J is TRBJ2-5; unclear D gene. V lost 5 bases and J lost 0, with 10 bases in between. CDR1 and CDR2 from the germline V gene are DFQATT and SNEGSKA (reference sequence). CDR3 length: 13 residues. Written as DNA, the CDR3 is TGCAGTGCTGCTCGCGGATACCAAGAGACCCAGTACTTC. Translation gives CSAARGYQETQYF.

The chain links TRBV4-1 to TRBJ2-7; possible D gene TRBD1, 6 bases. V gave up 0 bases and J gave up 2 bases, with 14 bases separating them. Germline V gene lookup returns CDR1 MGHRA and CDR2 YSYEKL. CDR3 length equals 16 residues. The CDR3 DNA sequence: TGCGCCAGCAGCCAAGATGGAAACAGGGTTCCCTACGAGCAGTACTTC. Its protein product is CASSQDGNRVPYEQYF.

This chain uses TRBV20-1 with TRBJ2-1; 9 bases align to TRBD2. Germline lookup yields CDR1 DFQATT and CDR2 SNEGSKA (reference sequence). The CDR3 consists of 15 residues. Losses at the gene ends were 0 bases for V and 6 bases for J; bases not matched to a gene: 6. This CDR3 is CSARDLRGGPNEQFF. DNA of the CDR3: TGCAGTGCTAGAGATCTGCGGGGGGGACCCAATGAGCAGTTCTTC.

CDR3: CASSQRDRVKKLFF. The CDR3 DNA reads TGTGCCAGCAGCCAACGGGACAGGGTGAAAAAACTGTTTTTT. The chain couples TRBV3-1 to TRBJ1-4; the match to TRBD1 covers 9 bases. The germline gives CDR1 LGHDT, CDR2 YNNKEL (reference sequence). V lost 2 bases and J lost 9; bases outside the gene matches: 4. The CDR3 runs to 14 residues.

This clonotype was seen a few times. The chain links TRBV20-1 to TRBJ2-3, with D perhaps TRBD2 (5 bases). V was pared by 2 bases and J by 1 base, with 16 bases between. Germline V lookup: CDR1 DFQATT, CDR2 SNEGSKA (reference sequence). The CDR3 runs 16 residues. DNA for the CDR3: TGCAGTGCTAGAAGAGGGCTCCTCGGGCGCACAGATACGCAGTATTTT. Protein product: CSARRGLLGRTDTQYF.

This clonotype has just a few counts. The rearrangement joins TRBV20-1 to TRBJ2-4; D is unresolved. V lost 5 bases, J lost 0 bases, and 11 bases lay in between. The CDR3 totals 14 residues. The V gene's germline CDR1 is DFQATT and CDR2 SNEGSKA (reference sequence). CDR3 region: CSAVRPLAKNIQYF. CDR3 bases: TGCAGTGCTGTCCGCCCTCTAGCCAAAAACATTCAGTACTTC.

A word on this clonotype: A much larger clone differs from this one at a single base, so this may be a read error. Here the CDR3 reads CSARDLANSYNEQFF. CDR3 DNA sequence: TGCAGTGCTAGAGATCTAGCGAACTCCTACAATGAGCAGTTCTTC. V usage is TRBV20-1 and J usage is TRBJ2-1; perhaps TRBD2 as D (6 bases). V was pared by 0 bases and J by 0 bases, with 9 bases between. The germline V gene has CDR1 DFQATT and CDR2 SNEGSKA (reference sequence). The CDR3 sequence is 15 residues long.

This rearrangement joins TRBV5-5 to TRBJ2-7; 8 bases agree with TRBD1. The trim removed 2 bases at V and 3 bases at J, leaving 10 bases unmatched. Germline V lookup: CDR1 SGHKS, CDR2 YYEKEE (reference sequence). The CDR3 consists of 16 residues. The CDR3 loop is CASSFGAGQVFYEQYF. The CDR3 DNA is TGTGCCAGCAGCTTCGGGGCGGGACAGGTGTTCTACGAGCAGTACTTC.

This clonotype was seen a few times. The CDR3 sequence is CASSTSSPGLYGYTF. The CDR3 nucleotides read TGTGCCAGTAGTACGTCCTCCCCGGGACTGTATGGCTACACCTTC. The V and J genes are TRBV19 and TRBJ1-2; a possible D gene is TRBD1 (5 bases). This CDR3 is 15 amino acids long. Germline V gives CDR1 LNHDA, CDR2 SQIVND (reference sequence). V shed 4 bases and J shed 5 bases, with 17 bases lying between them.

The genes are TRBV2 and TRBJ2-3; TRBD2 might be the D (6 bases). Germline values: CDR1 SNHLY, CDR2 FYNNEI. The CDR3 has 14 amino acids. The V end was cut by 6 bases, the J end by 2 bases, with 12 bases between. The CDR3 DNA follows: TGTGCCAGCAGGATAGGGACTTCCACAGATACGCAGTATTTT. This translates into CASRIGTSTDTQYF. The whole variable domain, remainder taken from reference TRBV2 and TRBJ2-3, is EPEVTQTPSHQVTQMGQEVILRCVPISNHLYFYWYRQILGQKVEFLVSFYNNEISEKSEIFDDQFSVERPDGSNFTLKIRSTKLEDSAMYFCASRIGTSTDTQYFGPGTRLTVL.

This clonotype appeared a few times. The chain links TRBV5-1 to TRBJ1-6; D remains unclear. Germline V CDR1 and CDR2: SGHRS, YFSETQ. The CDR3 contains 15 residues. The V end lost 2 bases, the J end lost 7 bases, and 13 bases lay between the germline ends. CDR3: CASSFTPTANSPLHF. The CDR3 DNA reads as TGCGCCAGCAGCTTTACCCCGACGGCGAATTCACCCCTCCACTTT. Supplemented by reference TRBV5-1 and TRBJ1-6, the full variable domain reads KAGVTQTPRYLIKTRGQQVTLSCSPISGHRSVSWYQQTPGQGLQFLFEYFSETQRNKGNFPGRFSGRQFSNSRSEMNVSTLELGDSALYLCASSFTPTANSPLHFGNGTRLTVT.

This clonotype was detected only a few times. The chain is built from TRBV29-1 and TRBJ2-7, with TRBD2 matching 14 bases. This CDR3 contains 17 residues. The V and J ends lost 4 bases and 4 bases, in that order; junction bases with no gene match: 12. Looked up from germline, CDR1 is SQVTM and CDR2 is ANQGSEA. The DNA of the CDR3 is TGCAGCGTTGCGGGACTAGCGGGAGAAGGAGGTTTGTACGAGCAGTACTTC. Amino acids: CSVAGLAGEGGLYEQYF.

The rearrangement joins TRBV10-3 to TRBJ2-1; D is undetermined. The length of the CDR3 is 14 residues. Germline V gene sequence: CDR1 ENHRY, CDR2 SYGVKD. Between the trimmed V and J ends, which lost 2 bases and 3 bases, there was a span of 8 bases. The CDR3 sequence: CAISEEENYNEQFF. The CDR3 region has the DNA TGTGCCATCAGTGAGGAGGAGAACTACAATGAGCAGTTCTTC.

The chain has TRBV27 and TRBJ1-2; D unclear. V was pared by 4 bases and J by 1 base, with 7 bases between. This CDR3 is built from 13 residues. Germline assignment: CDR1 MNHEY and CDR2 SMNVEV (reference sequence). CDR3: CASSSQNNYGYTF. The CDR3 coding sequence is TGTGCCAGCAGTTCTCAAAATAACTATGGCTACACCTTC.

The genes are TRBV29-1 and TRBJ2-7; the D gene could be TRBD1 or TRBD2 (5 bases each). Germline V lookup: CDR1 SQVTM, CDR2 ANQGSEA. The CDR3 is made up of 15 amino acids. V was trimmed by 0 bases and J by 5 bases, leaving 17 bases between them. The DNA for the CDR3 is TGCAGCGTTGAAGATCGGGGAGCAGGGATAGACGAGCAGTACTTC. Translating it yields CSVEDRGAGIDEQYF.

The chain is built from TRBV20-1 and TRBJ2-7; unclear D gene. This CDR3 has 11 residues. Between the trimmed V and J ends, which lost 1 base and 10 bases, there was a span of 11 bases. CDR1 and CDR2 (germline): DFQATT, SNEGSKA (reference sequence). The CDR3 protein is CSARVARAQYF. CDR3 DNA: TGCAGTGCTAGAGTAGCTCGGGCCCAGTACTTC.

V gene TRBV4-1 combines with J gene TRBJ2-1; D is tentatively TRBD1 or TRBD2 (6 bases each). Looked up from germline, CDR1 is MGHRA and CDR2 is YSYEKL. The CDR3 is made up of 16 amino acids. The V gene lost 1 base and the J gene lost 7 bases, with 17 bases spanning the gap. In nucleotides, the CDR3 is TGCGCCAGCAGCCAAGGGCCTAGACTAGGGGGGAATGAGCAGTTCTTC. This codes for CASSQGPRLGGNEQFF.

The rearrangement uses TRBV20-1 and TRBJ1-4; 7 bases map to TRBD1. CDR3 length equals 12 residues. Germline V gene lookup returns CDR1 DFQATT and CDR2 SNEGSKA (reference sequence). With 7 bases clipped from V and 8 bases from J, the junction kept 7 bases outside the gene matches. The CDR3 protein is CSVGGRAEKLFF. CDR3 nucleotide sequence: TGCAGTGTAGGGGGCCGGGCGGAAAAACTGTTTTTT.